These T cell receptor beta chains were read from a single sample in a study of blood T cell repertoires in COVID-19. Sequencing used immunoSEQ multiplex PCR; TCRdb keeps in-frame clones, though not all of them. The sample holds roughly 13,000 clones, roughly 78% seen once. The sample comprised peripheral blood. These receptors all come from a human donor in a cohort sampled during active COVID-19. Each CDR3 is given with its conserved first and last residue. D genes are given only for firm matches. For some rows the clone size is stated as once, few or many, or as a class when expanded; others skip it.

TRBJ2-1 few TRBV7-2 TRBD2 CASRSVAGDYNEQFF TGTGCCAGCAGGTCCGTAGCGGGCGACTACAATGAGCAGTTCTTC
TRBJ2-5 . TRBV5-1 . CASSLASEETQYF TGCGCCAGCAGCTTGGCATCGGAAGAGACCCAGTACTTC
TRBJ1-1 . TRBV19 . CASRRGGRAEAFF TGTGCCAGTAGACGGGGAGGAAGGGCTGAAGCTTTCTTT
TRBJ1-6 few TRBV27 . CASSYVGDSPLHF TGTGCCAGCAGTTATGTCGGGGATTCACCCCTCCACTTT
TRBJ1-2 few TRBV19 . CATQQDPNYGYTF TGTGCCACTCAACAGGACCCAAACTATGGCTACACCTTC
TRBJ2-5 . TRBV18 TRBD2 CASSQRGLQETQYF TGTGCCAGCTCACAGCGGGGCCTGCAAGAGACCCAGTACTTC
TRBJ1-1 . TRBV5-1 . CASSLEVNTEAFF TGCGCCAGCAGCCTTGAGGTGAACACTGAAGCTTTCTTT
TRBJ2-3 . TRBV15 TRBD1 CATSRGGTGWTDTQYF TGTGCCACCAGCAGAGGAGGGACAGGGTGGACAGATACGCAGTATTTT
TRBJ2-3 . TRBV3-1/TRBV3-2 . CASSQAQGPDTQYF TGTGCCAGCAGCCAAGCTCAGGGCCCAGATACGCAGTATTTT
TRBJ2-1 . TRBV5-4 TRBD2 CASSLKRGGSYNEQFF TGTGCCAGCAGCTTGAAGCGGGGGGGCTCCTACAATGAGCAGTTCTTC
TRBJ1-1 once TRBV9 TRBD1 CASSGVSTGGRTEAFF TGTGCCAGCAGCGGAGTTTCGACAGGGGGTCGGACTGAAGCTTTCTTT